The 22 T cell receptor beta chains presented below share a single source sample, sequenced in a study of T cell repertoires in cytomegalovirus infection. MiXCR, applied by TCRdb to the reads, yields one record per CDR3 protein. The sample includes around 440,000 distinct CDR3 sequences, roughly 12% seen only once; the top ten take roughly a tenth. The sample comprised PBMCs. Receptors were obtained from a human donor in good health (CMV status not recorded). Some clones in this sample may be carry-over from other donors' samples.

This clonotype has ten or more counts. The chain employs TRBV7-3 and TRBJ2-5; 15 bases fit TRBD2. The CDR3 covers 18 residues. CDR1 is SGHTA, CDR2 FQGTGA, per germline. V lost 6 bases, J lost 2 bases, and 10 bases stayed unmatched. Here the CDR3 DNA reads TGTGCCAGCAGACGCGGACTAGCGGGAGGGCCGGGACAAGAGACCCAGTACTTC. Translated: CASRRGLAGGPGQETQYF.

This clonotype has ten or more counts. This sequence joins TRBV11-2 and TRBJ2-7, with 8 bases that match TRBD1. The CDR3 is 14 amino acids. CDR1 and CDR2 (germline): SGHAT, FQNNGV. Losses at the gene ends were 9 bases for V and 5 bases for J; bases not matched to a gene: 12. CDR3 protein: CASRARAGGHEQYF. For the CDR3, the DNA is TGTGCCAGTCGAGCCCGGGCAGGGGGCCACGAGCAGTACTTC.

This clonotype was seen at least ten times. V and J are TRBV12-3 or TRBV12-4 and TRBJ2-5, with 7 nucleotides matching TRBD1. This CDR3 contains 13 residues. Trimming removed 5 bases from V and 2 bases from J; junction bases left unmatched: 2. The CDR3 nucleotides read TGTGCCAGCAGTGAGGGACAGCAAGAGACCCAGTACTTC. Translated: CASSEGQQETQYF.

This clonotype has only a few counts. The chain uses TRBV29-1 and TRBJ2-5; D is perhaps TRBD1 (6 bases). This CDR3 is 13 amino acids long. Germline V gene sequence: CDR1 SQVTM, CDR2 ANQGSEA. With 3 bases removed from V and 4 bases from J, the gap between germline ends came to 12 bases. CDR3 region: CSVDRQGRETQYF. The CDR3 coding sequence is TGCAGCGTTGATCGGCAGGGGAGAGAGACCCAGTACTTC.

This clonotype was observed at least ten times. The CDR3 DNA sequence: TGTGCCAGCAGCCCTAGGCAGGGGCGCTCCTACAATGAGCAGTTCTTC. It encodes CASSPRQGRSYNEQFF. The V and J genes are TRBV7-6 and TRBJ2-1; tentative D call: TRBD1 (6 bases). The germline gives CDR1 SGHVS, CDR2 FNYEAQ. V was clipped by 5 bases and J by 0 bases, with 14 bases between them. This CDR3 has 16 residues.

This clonotype was observed a handful of times. CDR3 loop: CASSPGLPFFEQYF. The CDR3 bases are TGTGCCAGCAGCCCAGGACTACCCTTCTTCGAGCAGTACTTC. V gene TRBV7-9 combines with J gene TRBJ2-7; maybe TRBD2 (6 bases). Deletions cut 5 bases from V and 6 bases from J, with 17 bases between. CDR3 size: 14 residues. Germline CDR1 reads SEHNR; CDR2 reads FQNEAQ (reference sequence).

This clonotype has a count of ten or more. The genes are TRBV11-2 and TRBJ1-5; TRBD1 might be the D (5 bases). The germline gives CDR1 SGHAT, CDR2 FQNNGV. The CDR3 runs 14 residues. Trimming took 5 bases from V and 3 from J, leaving 11 bases between them. Here the CDR3 DNA reads TGTGCCAGCAGCCGGCGACAGACCAATCAGCCCCAGCATTTT. Translated, it gives CASSRRQTNQPQHF.

This clonotype appeared many times. This chain joins TRBV6-1 and TRBJ2-3; perhaps D is TRBD1 or TRBD2 (5 bases each). The germline V gene encodes CDR1 MNHNS and CDR2 SASEGT. The ends were cut back, 2 bases at V and 0 bases at J, with 9 bases in the middle. This CDR3 spans 15 amino acids. DNA for the CDR3: TGTGCCAGCAGTGAAATTCGGGGCAGCACAGATACGCAGTATTTT. Its protein product is CASSEIRGSTDTQYF.

This clonotype has ten or more counts. The chain couples TRBV7-8 to TRBJ1-2; tentatively, D is TRBD1 (6 bases). CDR1 and CDR2 from the germline V gene are SGHVS and FQNEAQ. Deletions cut 7 bases from V and 2 bases from J, with 20 bases between. The CDR3 is 16 amino acids. The CDR3 loop reads CASTLLTSGANYGYTF. DNA of the CDR3: TGTGCCAGCACCCTACTTACGTCAGGGGCAAACTATGGCTACACCTTC. The variable domain in full, with the rest retrieved from reference TRBV7-8 and TRBJ1-2, is GAGVSQSPRYKVAKRGQDVALRCDPISGHVSLFWYQQALGQGPEFLTYFQNEAQLDKSGLPSDRFFAERPEGSVSTLKIQRTQQEDSAVYLCASTLLTSGANYGYTFGSGTRLTVV.

The sample holds many counts of this clonotype. The chain is built from TRBV7-8 and TRBJ1-1; no clear D gene. CDR1 and CDR2 from the germline V gene are SGHVS and FQNEAQ. The CDR3 has 14 residues. Trimming removed 1 base from V and 5 bases from J, with 11 bases in between. The CDR3 sequence: CASSLDTTRTEAFF. The CDR3 region has the DNA TGTGCCAGCAGCTTAGACACAACGAGGACTGAAGCTTTCTTT.

This clonotype was detected only a few times. This chain joins TRBV20-1 and TRBJ2-3, with TRBD1 identical over 12 bases. Germline CDR1 and CDR2: DFQATT and SNEGSKA (reference sequence). The CDR3 spans 14 residues. The ends lost 4 bases at V and 4 bases at J; junction bases unmatched: 3. This CDR3 reads CSATGTGGPDTQYF. CDR3 nucleotide sequence: TGCAGTGCTACCGGGACAGGGGGCCCAGATACGCAGTATTTT.

For this clonotype: Compared with germline, one end of the junction differs, possibly owing to a read error. This chain links TRBV5-1 with TRBJ1-4; TRBD1 is a possible D gene (5 bases). The germline V gene has CDR1 SGHRS and CDR2 YFSETQ. The CDR3 totals 16 residues. CDR3 in DNA: TGCGCCAGCAGCTTGGAGGTCCAGGGCATCGGGGAAAACCTGTTTTTT. This codes for CASSLEVQGIGENLFF.

The chain is built from TRBV20-1 and TRBJ1-2; TRBD1 agrees at 11 bases. This CDR3 region has 14 residues. The V gene's germline CDR1 is DFQATT and CDR2 SNEGSKA (reference sequence). The J segment lost 10 bases and the V segment lost 5 bases, leaving 12 bases of the junction unmatched. The CDR3: CSAHTSGTGGDYTF. CDR3 sequence (DNA): TGCAGTGCTCACACCTCCGGGACAGGGGGAGACTACACCTTC.

This chain joins TRBV5-1 and TRBJ1-1; D possibly corresponds to TRBD1 (6 bases). Trimming cost V 4 bases and J 5 bases, with 18 bases left between them. CDR1 and CDR2 from the germline V gene are SGHRS and YFSETQ. The CDR3 contains 15 residues. The CDR3 DNA sequence: TGCGCCAGCAGCCCCGGGGGGGGGCTTAGGACTGAAGCTTTCTTT. Translated, it gives CASSPGGGLRTEAFF.

This clonotype appeared a few times. V gene TRBV5-1 combines with J gene TRBJ2-2; D not certain. CDR1 and CDR2 from the germline V gene are SGHRS and YFSETQ. This CDR3 spans 14 amino acids. V lost 0 bases, J lost 7 bases, and 10 bases lay in between. CDR3 nucleotide sequence: TGCGCCAGCAGCTTGGCTGATATGGGCGGGGAGCTGTTTTTT. Translating gives CASSLADMGGELFF.

This clonotype was detected many times. The genes are TRBV11-2 and TRBJ2-7; TRBD1 might be the D (6 bases). This CDR3 has 15 residues. The germline V gene has CDR1 SGHAT and CDR2 FQNNGV. The ends were cut back, 3 bases at V and 4 bases at J, with 16 bases in the middle. CDR3 protein: CASSLTQRGGYEQYF. The CDR3 DNA sequence: TGTGCCAGCAGCTTGACCCAGAGAGGGGGATACGAGCAGTACTTC.

The table lists this clonotype with many counts. The chain combines TRBV12-3 or TRBV12-4 with TRBJ2-3; 12 positions agree with TRBD2. The CDR3 consists of 17 residues. After removal of 1 base from V and 2 bases from J, the junction contained 4 bases not matched to a gene. CDR3 coding DNA: TGTGCCAGCAGTTTAGAGCTAGCGGGAGGGTTCACAGATACGCAGTATTTT. Translation: CASSLELAGGFTDTQYF.

This clonotype was detected many times. This chain links TRBV18 with TRBJ2-1; D gene uncertain. The CDR3 is 16 amino acids. Germline V gives CDR1 KGHSH, CDR2 LQKENI. Trimming pared 8 bases from V and 10 bases from J, leaving 27 bases between. The DNA for the CDR3 is TGTGCCAGCGCTGCCGCATCGACGCTATCGTTGAGCGAGCAGTTCTTC. It is translated as CASAAASTLSLSEQFF.

This clonotype showed up many times. The chain has TRBV7-9 and TRBJ2-6; D is possibly TRBD2 (5 bases). The germline V and J ends were trimmed by 3 bases and 3 bases, with 15 bases remaining between them. Germline assignment: CDR1 SEHNR and CDR2 FQNEAQ (reference sequence). The CDR3 has 17 amino acids. The CDR3 nucleotides read TGTGCCAGCAGCTTCTTCGGGGATCCCGGTGGGGCCAACGTCCTGACTTTC. Encoded protein: CASSFFGDPGGANVLTF.

This clonotype was observed a few times. The V gene is TRBV6-6, the J gene TRBJ2-7; 8 nucleotides agree with TRBD1. The J segment lost 1 base and the V segment lost 6 bases, leaving 14 bases of the junction unmatched. Germline V gene sequence: CDR1 MNHNY, CDR2 SVGAGI (reference sequence). The CDR3 loop spans 17 amino acids. In DNA form, the CDR3 reads TGTGCCAGCAGAGCCCCCCCGACCGGGACAGGATCCTACGAGCAGTACTTC. Protein product: CASRAPPTGTGSYEQYF.

Many counts were recorded for this clonotype. This chain uses TRBV7-9 with TRBJ2-7, with 9 positions matching TRBD1. Germline-derived CDR1 and CDR2 are SEHNR and FQNEAQ (reference sequence). V shed 7 bases, J shed 2 bases, and the junction held 18 bases outside the gene matches. The CDR3 has 18 residues. The CDR3 sequence is CASKPGQGPDAFTYEQYF. The DNA for the CDR3 is TGTGCCAGCAAACCGGGACAGGGCCCGGATGCATTTACCTACGAGCAGTACTTC.

This clonotype was detected many times. The chain links TRBV7-3 to TRBJ2-3, with 8 bases matching TRBD2. Trimming removed 5 bases from V and 2 bases from J; junction bases left unmatched: 9. The germline V gene encodes CDR1 SGHTA and CDR2 FQGTGA. CDR3 size: 16 residues. In DNA, the CDR3 is TGTGCCAGCAGCCCACGGGGGGGTGTAATCACAGATACGCAGTATTTT. Amino acids: CASSPRGGVITDTQYF.